One and the same sample provided the 8 T cell receptor beta chains below, sequenced in a study of T cell changes during pregnancy in multiple sclerosis. Method: immunoSEQ multiplex PCR; TCRdb's copy keeps in-frame clones and lacks some. In the table there are about 100,000 clones, around 92% of which are singletons. Here the sequenced sample was peripheral blood, taken before pregnancy. The origin of the receptors is a female donor with multiple sclerosis, enrolled in a pregnancy study.

V is TRBV5-1 and J is TRBJ2-2, with D perhaps matching TRBD2 (6 bases). Germline CDR1 reads SGHRS; CDR2 reads YFSETQ. The V gene lost 4 bases and the J gene lost 5 bases, with 18 bases spanning the gap. CDR3 length equals 16 residues. The CDR3 DNA reads as TGCGCCAGCAGCAGGGCGGGGCACGTGGGGACCGGGGAGCTGTTTTTT. Its protein product is CASSRAGHVGTGELFF.

The chain uses TRBV5-4 and TRBJ2-3, with 12 bases lining up with TRBD2. Unmatched junction bases numbered 9, after V lost 4 bases and J lost 0 bases. Germline assignment: CDR1 SGHNT and CDR2 YYREEE (reference sequence). The CDR3 consists of 18 residues. This CDR3 is CASSPGLAGITSTDTQYF. CDR3 coding DNA: TGTGCCAGCAGCCCCGGACTAGCGGGGATCACTAGCACAGATACGCAGTATTTT.

The chain recombines TRBV6-5 with TRBJ1-1; TRBD1 is a possible D gene (5 bases). V was trimmed by 2 bases and J by 1 base, leaving 8 bases between them. Germline assignment: CDR1 MNHEY and CDR2 SVGAGI. The CDR3 length is 14 residues. CDR3 bases: TGTGCCAGCAGTTACCTAACAGGGAACACTGAAGCTTTCTTT. This translates into CASSYLTGNTEAFF.

The chain is built from TRBV28 and TRBJ2-7, with 9 bases lining up with TRBD1. The CDR3 is 15 residues long. The trim removed 6 bases at V and 4 bases at J, leaving 10 bases unmatched. CDR1 MDHEN and CDR2 SYDVKM come from the germline V gene. CDR3 in DNA: TGTGCCAGCAGAGGAGTGGGACAGGGTACGTACGAGCAGTACTTC. It codes for CASRGVGQGTYEQYF.

This rearrangement joins TRBV30 to TRBJ1-2; D gene uncertain. The CDR3 contains 12 residues. Germline CDR1 GTSNPN, CDR2 SVGIG (reference sequence). Trimming took 2 bases from V and 4 from J, leaving 8 bases between them. This chain's CDR3 is CAWSTQSYGYTF. The CDR3 bases are TGTGCCTGGAGTACACAATCCTATGGCTACACCTTC. Combining the CDR3 with reference TRBV30 and TRBJ1-2 gives the whole variable domain SQTIHQWPATLVQPVGSPLSLECTVEGTSNPNLYWYRQAAGRGLQLLFYSVGIGQISSEVPQNLSASRPQDRQFILSSKKLLLSDSGFYLCAWSTQSYGYTFGSGTRLTVV.

The chain combines TRBV6-1 with TRBJ1-5, with TRBD1 matching over 10 bases. Germline lookup yields CDR1 MNHNS and CDR2 SASEGT. V lost 7 bases, J lost 7 bases, and 10 bases stayed unmatched. The CDR3 sequence is 15 residues long. The CDR3 DNA follows: TGTGCCAGCAAGGCGGGACAGGGGAATTTACAGCCCCAGCATTTT. It yields the protein CASKAGQGNLQPQHF.

In this sample, this clone turned up once. The CDR3 spells CASSDTGSPNYGYTF. In nucleotides, the CDR3 is TGTGCCAGCAGTGATACAGGGTCACCTAACTATGGCTACACCTTC. The rearrangement uses TRBV6-1 and TRBJ1-2; D may be TRBD1 (6 bases). Trimming removed 3 bases at V and 0 bases at J, with 11 bases between. The germline gives CDR1 MNHNS, CDR2 SASEGT. CDR3 length: 15 amino acids.

The chain has TRBV5-8 and TRBJ2-5; possibly TRBD1 for D (5 bases). The germline V and J ends were trimmed by 0 bases and 5 bases, with 11 bases remaining between them. CDR3 length: 14 amino acids. Germline V gene data show CDR1 as SGHTS and CDR2 as YDEGEE. CDR3 bases: TGTGCCAGCAGCTTGGCGATGGGGCAGGAGACCCAGTACTTC. This encodes CASSLAMGQETQYF.